The 3 T cell receptor beta chains below come from one sample, sequenced in a study of coeliac disease. Here immunoSEQ multiplex PCR was the method, and the copy in TCRdb shows in-frame clones only, minus some. The sample carries approximately 4,800 clones, less than 65% recorded once. Input material: intraepithelial lymphocytes from the gut. The receptors stem from a woman younger than 35 with active celiac disease.

This rearrangement joins TRBV5-6 to TRBJ2-7, with 7 positions matching TRBD2. From germline, CDR1 is SGHDT and CDR2 YYEEEE. The CDR3 spans 15 residues. With 3 bases clipped from V and 3 bases from J, the junction kept 9 bases outside the gene matches. The CDR3 DNA sequence: TGTGCCAGCAGCTCGCCGGCGGGAGCGGTCTACGAGCAGTACTTC. The encoded protein is CASSSPAGAVYEQYF.

This clone is large (0.1 to 1%) in the sample. The chain carries TRBV18 and TRBJ1-5; 8 positions agree with TRBD1. In germline, CDR1 is KGHSH, CDR2 LQKENI. Unmatched junction bases numbered 4, after V lost 4 bases and J lost 5 bases. CDR3 length: 14 residues. The CDR3 here is CASSHSTGDQPQHF. The CDR3 region has the DNA TGTGCCAGCTCACACTCGACAGGGGATCAGCCCCAGCATTTT.

The gene calls are TRBV28 and TRBJ1-4; D is uncertain. V lost 5 bases and J 3 bases, leaving 10 bases between the germline ends. Per germline, CDR1 MDHEN and CDR2 SYDVKM. The CDR3 length is 14 residues. The CDR3 spells CASSLQEANEKLFF. In nucleotides, the CDR3 is TGTGCCAGCAGTCTTCAGGAGGCTAATGAAAAACTGTTTTTT.